One and the same sample provided the 26 T cell receptor beta chains below, sequenced in a study of blood T cell repertoires in COVID-19. This table comes from immunoSEQ multiplex PCR, and its TCRdb copy is limited to in-frame clones, with some not included. Of 150,000 to 200,000 clones detected, just over 90% appear once; the ten largest clones hold about 5%. Source material: peripheral blood. The receptors were gathered from a man aged 18 to 30 with COVID-19, enrolled during active disease.

The V and J genes are TRBV11-2 and TRBJ2-1; a weak D match, TRBD2 (5 bases). Trimming left V 0 bases short and J 9 bases short, with 9 bases between. The CDR3 has 13 amino acids. Germline lookup yields CDR1 SGHAT and CDR2 FQNNGV. CDR3 sequence (DNA): TGTGCCAGCAGCTTAGAACGGGAAACTGAGCAGTTCTTC. This encodes CASSLERETEQFF. The full variable domain, in which reference TRBV11-2 and TRBJ2-1 provide the parts outside the CDR3, is EAGVAQSPRYKIIEKRQSVAFWCNPISGHATLYWYQQILGQGPKLLIQFQNNGVVDDSQLPKDRFSAERLKGVDSTLKIQPAKLEDSAVYLCASSLERETEQFFGPGTRLTVL.

J is TRBJ2-1 and V is TRBV7-2, with TRBD2 matching over 8 bases. Germline lookup yields CDR1 SGHTA and CDR2 FQGNSA. The length of the CDR3 is 15 residues. Trimming took 5 bases from V and 6 from J; bases not matched to a gene: 9. CDR3 DNA sequence: TGTGCCAGCAGCCTAAGCGGGAGTGTGATCAATGAGCAGTTCTTC. This translates into CASSLSGSVINEQFF.

The V gene is TRBV24-1, the J gene TRBJ2-7, with 14 bases lining up with TRBD2. The CDR3 runs to 16 residues. V gave up 3 bases and J gave up 3 bases; unmatched junction bases: 3. CDR1 is KGHDR and CDR2 is SFDVKD in the germline V gene. CDR3 DNA sequence: TGTGCCACCAGTGATACCGGGACTAGCGGGGGCTACGAGCAGTACTTC. Its protein product is CATSDTGTSGGYEQYF.

This chain connects TRBV11-1 to TRBJ2-7; TRBD1 matches at 10 bases. The trim removed 5 bases at V and 3 bases at J, leaving 7 bases unmatched. There are 15 residues in the CDR3. Germline V CDR1 and CDR2: SGHAT, FQDESV (reference sequence). CDR3 bases: TGTGCCAGCAGCCCTGACGGGACAGGGGACTACGAGCAGTACTTC. Translation: CASSPDGTGDYEQYF.

The chain has TRBV7-8 and TRBJ2-7; TRBD1 matches at 8 bases. V was pared by 1 base and J by 5 bases, with 13 bases of the junction left unmatched. The CDR3 loop spans 17 amino acids. CDR1 SGHVS and CDR2 FQNEAQ come from the germline V gene. CDR3 protein: CASSLGVTGGESNEQYF. The DNA for the CDR3 is TGTGCCAGCAGCTTAGGGGTAACAGGGGGAGAAAGCAACGAGCAGTACTTC.

This clone was counted only a few times. The gene calls are TRBV15 and TRBJ2-7; 7 bases map to TRBD2. Germline loops: CDR1 LNHNV, CDR2 YYDKDF (reference sequence). The CDR3 is 14 amino acids. J gave up 6 bases and V 0 bases, and 5 bases lay outside the gene matches. This CDR3 reads CATSRDRGGLEQYF. CDR3 DNA sequence: TGTGCCACCAGCAGAGATCGGGGAGGGCTCGAGCAGTACTTC.

The chain uses TRBV3-1 (or the pseudogene TRBV3-2) and TRBJ1-5, with TRBD1 identical over 9 bases. The CDR3 runs to 20 residues. V shed 0 bases, J shed 2 bases, and the junction held 14 bases outside the gene matches. The germline gives CDR1 LGHDT, CDR2 YNNKEL (reference sequence). The CDR3 reads CASSQDRGTGCPPRNQPQHF. CDR3 DNA sequence: TGTGCCAGCAGCCAAGATCGGGGGACAGGGTGCCCACCTCGCAATCAGCCCCAGCATTTT.

This chain connects TRBV6-1 to TRBJ2-1, with a possible D match to TRBD1 (6 bases). Trimming removed 0 bases from V and 9 bases from J, with 21 bases in between. The CDR3 runs to 17 residues. CDR1 and CDR2 (germline): MNHNS, SASEGT. The CDR3 loop reads CASSEAPPTGPAGEQFF. The CDR3 nucleotides read TGTGCCAGCAGTGAAGCGCCCCCGACAGGCCCAGCAGGTGAGCAGTTCTTC.

The chain uses TRBV18 and TRBJ2-2; D not certain. CDR1 and CDR2 (germline): KGHSH, LQKENI. The V end was cut by 2 bases, the J end by 4 bases, with 5 bases between. The CDR3 extends over 13 amino acids. The CDR3, as DNA: TGTGCCAGCTCACCAGTCCGCACCGGGGAGCTGTTTTTT. Amino acid sequence: CASSPVRTGELFF.

V and J are TRBV7-9 and TRBJ2-1, with D hard to call. The CDR3 has 15 residues. The V gene lost 1 base and the J gene lost 0 bases, with 7 bases spanning the gap. Germline loops: CDR1 SEHNR, CDR2 FQNEAQ (reference sequence). CDR3 sequence reads: CASSLGASSYNEQFF. The CDR3 coding sequence is TGTGCCAGCAGCTTAGGAGCGAGCTCCTACAATGAGCAGTTCTTC.

The rearrangement uses TRBV7-3 and TRBJ1-2; no definite D call. The germline CDR1 and CDR2 sequences are SGHTA and FQGTGA. This CDR3 has 13 residues. V was trimmed by 3 bases and J by 5 bases, leaving 10 bases between them. The CDR3 region is CASSFSSGYGYTF. DNA for the CDR3: TGTGCCAGCAGCTTCTCGTCAGGATATGGCTACACCTTC.

The chain employs TRBV19 and TRBJ1-2, with 8 bases matching TRBD1. Trimming took 5 bases from V and 4 from J; bases not matched to a gene: 9. There are 15 residues in the CDR3. Germline assignment: CDR1 LNHDA and CDR2 SQIVND (reference sequence). In DNA form, the CDR3 reads TGTGCCAGTAGTTCCCGGACAGGGCGCTTCTATGGCTACACCTTC. Amino acids: CASSSRTGRFYGYTF.

V gene TRBV5-1 combines with J gene TRBJ2-7; TRBD2 agrees at 7 bases. The CDR3 contains 16 residues. V lost 0 bases and J lost 3; bases outside the gene matches: 9. Germline-derived CDR1 and CDR2 are SGHRS and YFSETQ. In DNA form, the CDR3 reads TGCGCCAGCAGCTTGGGTCTAGCGGAGCTCCTCTACGAGCAGTACTTC. Translated: CASSLGLAELLYEQYF.

The V gene is TRBV19, the J gene TRBJ1-5; the D gene is possibly TRBD1 (6 bases). CDR3 length: 15 residues. With 5 bases removed from V and 5 bases from J, the gap between germline ends came to 16 bases. Germline CDR1 is LNHDA and CDR2 is SQIVND (reference sequence). This CDR3 is CASSGIRDTYQPQHF. CDR3 coding DNA: TGTGCCAGTAGTGGCATACGGGACACCTATCAGCCCCAGCATTTT.

V is TRBV9 and J is TRBJ2-2; TRBD2 agrees at 14 bases. The germline V gene has CDR1 SGDLS and CDR2 YYNGEE. The length of the CDR3 is 16 residues. J gave up 5 bases and V 4 bases, and 4 bases lay outside the gene matches. CDR3 region: CASSPGTSGRTGELFF. The CDR3 DNA reads TGTGCCAGCAGCCCCGGGACTAGCGGGAGAACCGGGGAGCTGTTTTTT. Complete variable domain (other parts from reference TRBV9 and TRBJ2-2): DSGVTQTPKHLITATGQRVTLRCSPRSGDLSVYWYQQSLDQGLQFLIQYYNGEERAKGNILERFSAQQFPDLHSELNLSSLELGDSALYFCASSPGTSGRTGELFFGEGSRLTVL.

This clone is a singleton in its sample. This chain uses TRBV30 with TRBJ1-1; tentative D call: TRBD1 (5 bases). Germline-derived CDR1 and CDR2 are GTSNPN and SVGIG (reference sequence). With 4 bases removed from V and 0 bases from J, the gap between germline ends came to 9 bases. The CDR3 is made up of 13 amino acids. The CDR3: CAWTRTLNTEAFF. The CDR3 DNA reads TGTGCCTGGACTCGGACACTGAACACTGAAGCTTTCTTT.

The chain uses TRBV4-3 and TRBJ1-5; TRBD1 agrees at 10 bases. Germline assignment: CDR1 LGHNA and CDR2 YSLEER. V shed 4 bases and J 5 bases; nucleotides not matched to a gene: 5. The CDR3 is made up of 15 amino acids. The CDR3 DNA reads as TGCGCCAGCAGCCGGACAGGGGGGCACGATCAGCCCCAGCATTTT. It translates to CASSRTGGHDQPQHF.

The J gene is TRBJ2-1, the V gene TRBV9, with TRBD2 identical over 12 bases. V gave up 4 bases and J gave up 8 bases; unmatched junction bases: 10. CDR3 length: 16 amino acids. The germline V gene encodes CDR1 SGDLS and CDR2 YYNGEE. Here the CDR3 reads CASSIRLAGERDEQFF. The DNA for the CDR3 is TGTGCCAGCAGCATCCGACTAGCGGGAGAGCGCGATGAGCAGTTCTTC.

The rearrangement links TRBV19 to TRBJ1-1; 9 nucleotides match TRBD1. The J segment lost 2 bases and the V segment lost 7 bases, leaving 8 bases of the junction unmatched. This CDR3 contains 15 residues. The germline V gene has CDR1 LNHDA and CDR2 SQIVND (reference sequence). The CDR3 DNA sequence: TGTGCCAGTACCCTTGCGGGACAGGGTAACACTGAAGCTTTCTTT. This codes for CASTLAGQGNTEAFF. Supplemented by reference TRBV19 and TRBJ1-1, the full variable domain reads DGGITQSPKYLFRKEGQNVTLSCEQNLNHDAMYWYRQDPGQGLRLIYYSQIVNDFQKGDIAEGYSVSREKKESFPLTVTSAQKNPTAFYLCASTLAGQGNTEAFFGQGTRLTVV.

Only one count was recorded for this clone. The V call is TRBV6-5, the J call TRBJ1-3, with D possibly matching TRBD1 (6 bases). This CDR3 is built from 16 residues. The germline V and J ends were trimmed by 2 bases and 4 bases, with 15 bases remaining between them. Germline V lookup: CDR1 MNHEY, CDR2 SVGAGI. The CDR3 coding sequence is TGTGCCAGCAGTTACGCGTATACAGGGAACGGAAACACCATATATTTT. Translated: CASSYAYTGNGNTIYF.

V is TRBV4-1 and J is TRBJ2-7, with TRBD2 matching 8 bases. Germline assignment: CDR1 MGHRA and CDR2 YSYEKL. J lost 4 bases, V lost 3 bases, and 8 bases had no gene match. The CDR3 is made up of 15 amino acids. CDR3 nucleotides: TGCGCCAGCAGCCATAGACTAGCGCCTTATTACGAGCAGTACTTC. Protein product: CASSHRLAPYYEQYF.

CDR3 in amino acids: CASSPRRGPTGELFF. The CDR3 coding sequence is TGTGCCAGCTCACCCCGCAGGGGGCCCACCGGGGAGCTGTTTTTT. This chain uses TRBV18 with TRBJ2-2, with 8 bases fitting TRBD1. The length of the CDR3 is 15 residues. V shed 3 bases, J shed 4 bases, and the junction held 4 bases outside the gene matches. Germline V gene data show CDR1 as KGHSH and CDR2 as LQKENI.

The gene calls are TRBV11-2 and TRBJ1-4; TRBD1 matches 11 bases. The trim removed 3 bases at V and 11 bases at J, leaving 2 bases unmatched. Germline V lookup: CDR1 SGHAT, CDR2 FQNNGV. The CDR3 has 13 amino acids. CDR3 DNA: TGTGCCAGCAGCTTCCGGGACAGGGGGAAACTGTTTTTT. It is translated as CASSFRDRGKLFF.

V gene TRBV2 combines with J gene TRBJ2-7, with 8 bases lining up with TRBD2. The V gene end was trimmed by 4 bases and the J gene end by 4 bases; junction bases not matched to a gene: 9. CDR1 is SNHLY, CDR2 FYNNEI, per germline. The CDR3 extends over 15 amino acids. The CDR3 loop reads CASSGPGGTGYEQYF. The CDR3 nucleotides are TGTGCCAGCAGTGGACCGGGGGGGACGGGATACGAGCAGTACTTC.

The chain joins TRBV25-1 to TRBJ2-4, with D maybe TRBD2 (5 bases). CDR3 length: 16 residues. V lost 1 base and J lost 0, with 10 bases in between. CDR1 is MGHDK and CDR2 is SYGVNS in the germline V gene. The CDR3 DNA reads as TGTGCCAGCAGTGAATGGGGAGATCCAGCCAAAAACATTCAGTACTTC. Encoded protein: CASSEWGDPAKNIQYF.

The chain is built from TRBV6-5 and TRBJ1-3; 7 bases align to TRBD1. Germline V CDR1 and CDR2: MNHEY, SVGAGI. CDR3 length: 15 residues. J lost 0 bases, V lost 4 bases, and 3 bases had no gene match. The CDR3 region has the DNA TGTGCCAGCAGTTGGGACAGCCTCTCTGGAAACACCATATATTTT. Amino acids: CASSWDSLSGNTIYF.